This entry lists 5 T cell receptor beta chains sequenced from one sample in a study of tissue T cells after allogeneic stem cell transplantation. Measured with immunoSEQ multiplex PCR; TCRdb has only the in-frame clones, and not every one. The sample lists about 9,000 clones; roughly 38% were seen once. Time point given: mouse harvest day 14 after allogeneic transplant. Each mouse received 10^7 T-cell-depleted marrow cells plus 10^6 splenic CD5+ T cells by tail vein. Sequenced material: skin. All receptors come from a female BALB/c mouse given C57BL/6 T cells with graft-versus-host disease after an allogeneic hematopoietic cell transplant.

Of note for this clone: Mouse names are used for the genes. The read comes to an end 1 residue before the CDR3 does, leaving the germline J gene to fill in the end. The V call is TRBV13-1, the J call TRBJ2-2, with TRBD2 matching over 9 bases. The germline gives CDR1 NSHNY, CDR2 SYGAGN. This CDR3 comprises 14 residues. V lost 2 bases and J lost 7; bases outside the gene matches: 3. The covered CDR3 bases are TGTGCCAGCAGTGACTGGGGGGGAGGCGGGCAGCTCTAC. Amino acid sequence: CASSDWGGGGQLY. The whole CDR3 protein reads CASSDWGGGGQLYF.

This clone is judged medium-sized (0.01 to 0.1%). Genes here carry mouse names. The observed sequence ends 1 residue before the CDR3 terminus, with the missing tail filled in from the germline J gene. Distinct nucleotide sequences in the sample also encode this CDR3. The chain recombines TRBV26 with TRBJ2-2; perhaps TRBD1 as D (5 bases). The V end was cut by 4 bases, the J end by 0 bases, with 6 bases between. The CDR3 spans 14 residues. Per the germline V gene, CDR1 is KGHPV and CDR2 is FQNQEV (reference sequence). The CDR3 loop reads CASSPTANTGQLYF. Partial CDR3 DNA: TGTGCCAGCAGTCCGACAGCAAACACCGGGCAGCTCTAC.

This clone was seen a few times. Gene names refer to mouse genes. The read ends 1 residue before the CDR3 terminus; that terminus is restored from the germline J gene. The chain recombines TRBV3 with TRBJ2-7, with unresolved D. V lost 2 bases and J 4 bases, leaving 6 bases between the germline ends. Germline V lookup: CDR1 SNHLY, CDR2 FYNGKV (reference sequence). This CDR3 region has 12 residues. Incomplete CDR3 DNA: TGTGCCAGCAGCTTACACCTATATGAACAGTAC. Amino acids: CASSLHLYEQY. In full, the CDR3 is CASSLHLYEQYF.

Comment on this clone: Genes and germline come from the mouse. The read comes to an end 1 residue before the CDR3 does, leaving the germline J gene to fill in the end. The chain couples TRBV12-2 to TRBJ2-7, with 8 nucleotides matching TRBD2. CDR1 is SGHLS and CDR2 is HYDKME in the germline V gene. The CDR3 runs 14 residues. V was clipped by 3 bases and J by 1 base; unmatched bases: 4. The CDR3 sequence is CASSFWGESYEQYF. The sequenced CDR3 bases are TGTGCCAGCTCTTTCTGGGGGGAATCCTATGAACAGTAC.

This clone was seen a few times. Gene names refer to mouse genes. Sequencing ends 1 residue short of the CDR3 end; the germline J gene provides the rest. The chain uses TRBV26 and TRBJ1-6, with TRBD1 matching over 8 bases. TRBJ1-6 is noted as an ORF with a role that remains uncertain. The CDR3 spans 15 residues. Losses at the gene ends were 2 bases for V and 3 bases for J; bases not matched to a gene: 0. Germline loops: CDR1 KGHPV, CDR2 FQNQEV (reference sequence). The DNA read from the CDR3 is TGTGCCAGCAGTCTGGGGACAGGCTATAATTCGCCCCTCTAC. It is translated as CASSLGTGYNSPLY. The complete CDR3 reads CASSLGTGYNSPLYF.